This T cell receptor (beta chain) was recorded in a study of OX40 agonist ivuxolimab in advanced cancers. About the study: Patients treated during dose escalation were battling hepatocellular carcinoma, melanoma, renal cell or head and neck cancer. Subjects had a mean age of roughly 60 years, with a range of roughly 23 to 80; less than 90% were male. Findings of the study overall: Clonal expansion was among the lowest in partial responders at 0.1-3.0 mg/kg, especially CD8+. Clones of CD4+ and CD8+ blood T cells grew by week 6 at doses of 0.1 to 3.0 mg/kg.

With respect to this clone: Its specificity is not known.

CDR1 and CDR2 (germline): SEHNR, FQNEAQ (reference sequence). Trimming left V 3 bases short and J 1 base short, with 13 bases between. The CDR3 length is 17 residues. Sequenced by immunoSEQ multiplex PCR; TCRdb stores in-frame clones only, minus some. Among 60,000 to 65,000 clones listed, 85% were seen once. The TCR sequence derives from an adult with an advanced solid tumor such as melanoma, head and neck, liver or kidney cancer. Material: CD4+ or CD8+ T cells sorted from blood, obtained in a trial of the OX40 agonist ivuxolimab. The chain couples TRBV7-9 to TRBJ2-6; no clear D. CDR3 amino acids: CASSFFPVGSGANVLTF. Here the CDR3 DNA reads TGTGCCAGCAGCTTCTTCCCAGTGGGGTCTGGGGCCAACGTCCTGACTTTC.